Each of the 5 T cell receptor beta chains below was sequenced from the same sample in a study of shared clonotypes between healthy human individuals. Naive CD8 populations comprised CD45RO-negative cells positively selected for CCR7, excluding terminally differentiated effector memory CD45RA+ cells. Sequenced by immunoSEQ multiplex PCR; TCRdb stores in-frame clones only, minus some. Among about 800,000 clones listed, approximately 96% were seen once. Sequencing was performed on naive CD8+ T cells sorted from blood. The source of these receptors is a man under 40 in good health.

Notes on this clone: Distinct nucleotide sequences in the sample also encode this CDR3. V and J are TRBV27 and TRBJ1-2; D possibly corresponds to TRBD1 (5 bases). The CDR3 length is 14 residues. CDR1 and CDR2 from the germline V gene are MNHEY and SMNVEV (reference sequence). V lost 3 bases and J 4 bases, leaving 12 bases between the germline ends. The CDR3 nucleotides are TGTGCCAGCAGTTTGAGCGGGGGAGGCTATGGCTACACCTTC. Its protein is CASSLSGGGYGYTF.

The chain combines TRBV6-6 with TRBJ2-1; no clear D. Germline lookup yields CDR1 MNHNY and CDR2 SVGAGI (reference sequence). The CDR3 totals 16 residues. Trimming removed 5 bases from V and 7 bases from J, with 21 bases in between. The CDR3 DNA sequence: TGTGCCAGCAGTGCCTCGAGTCCCGCACCGGAGAATGAGCAGTTCTTC. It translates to CASSASSPAPENEQFF.

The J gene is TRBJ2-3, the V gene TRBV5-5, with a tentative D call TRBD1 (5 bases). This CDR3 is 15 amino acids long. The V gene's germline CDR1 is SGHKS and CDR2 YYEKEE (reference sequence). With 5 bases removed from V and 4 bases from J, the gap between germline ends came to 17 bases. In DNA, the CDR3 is TGTGCCAGCAGACCGGACACCTACCAGGCAGATACGCAGTATTTT. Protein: CASRPDTYQADTQYF.

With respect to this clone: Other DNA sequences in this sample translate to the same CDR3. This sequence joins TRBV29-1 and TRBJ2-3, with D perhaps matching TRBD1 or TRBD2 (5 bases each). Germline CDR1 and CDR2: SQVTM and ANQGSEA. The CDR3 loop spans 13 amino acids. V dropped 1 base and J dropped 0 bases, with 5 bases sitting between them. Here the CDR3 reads CSVEGGSTDTQYF. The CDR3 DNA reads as TGCAGCGTTGAAGGGGGGAGCACAGATACGCAGTATTTT.

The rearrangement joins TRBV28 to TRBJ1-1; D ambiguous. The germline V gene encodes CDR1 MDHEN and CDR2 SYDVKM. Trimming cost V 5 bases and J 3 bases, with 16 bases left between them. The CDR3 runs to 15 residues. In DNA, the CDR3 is TGTGCCAGCAGTGAGGACCCGGTGGGGTACACTGAAGCTTTCTTT. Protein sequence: CASSEDPVGYTEAFF.